This T cell receptor beta chain was profiled in a study of T-cell reconstitution after alpha-beta-depleted transplantation in children. The sample holds many counts of this clonotype. The library targeted TCRbeta and was prepared with unique molecular identifiers. TCRdb fed the PCR reads into MiXCR, producing one record per CDR3 protein. This table holds 250,000 to 300,000 distinct CDR3 sequences, over 9% found once. The CDR3 length is 15 residues. Germline loops: CDR1 SGHRS, CDR2 YFSETQ. The J segment lost 10 bases and the V segment lost 3 bases, leaving 11 bases of the junction unmatched. The sample in question was PBMCs, obtained before TCRalphabeta/CD19-depleted stem cell transplant. The chain carries TRBV5-1 and TRBJ1-1; 11 nucleotides agree with TRBD1. The receptor comes from a boy in the first two years of life with acute myeloid leukemia, due to receive a stem cell transplant. In DNA form, the CDR3 reads TGCGCCAGCAGCTGGTCCGGGACAGGGGGTTTCGGAGCTTTCTTT. Its translation is CASSWSGTGGFGAFF.